The 5 T cell receptor beta chains presented below share a single source sample, sequenced in a study of shared clonotypes between healthy human individuals. Data came from immunoSEQ multiplex PCR; TCRdb stores just in-frame clones and leaves some out. The sample includes about 2 million clones, 90% to 95% of them seen just once. The sample was naive CD4+ T cells sorted from blood. Described subset: CD45RA+ positively selected. These receptors all stem from a man aged 18 to 30 in good health.

This clone was found a few times. The V gene is TRBV7-2, the J gene TRBJ2-3; 7 nucleotides align to TRBD2. CDR1 is SGHTA, CDR2 FQGNSA, per germline. The CDR3 loop spans 12 amino acids. Trimming at V came to 5 bases and at J to 4 bases, leaving 0 bases not matched to a gene. DNA for the CDR3: TGTGCCAGCAGCCGGGGGGCAGATACGCAGTATTTT. Translation gives CASSRGADTQYF.

The gene calls are TRBV19 and TRBJ2-7; D might be TRBD1 or TRBD2, each matching 5 bases. V was shortened by 5 bases and J by 2 bases, with 13 bases between the two germline ends. The CDR3 covers 14 residues. CDR1 and CDR2 from the germline V gene are LNHDA and SQIVND (reference sequence). In DNA form, the CDR3 reads TGTGCCAGTAGTGGCCAAGGGACCCCCTACGAGCAGTACTTC. This encodes CASSGQGTPYEQYF. The full variable domain, completed using reference TRBV19 and TRBJ2-7, is DGGITQSPKYLFRKEGQNVTLSCEQNLNHDAMYWYRQDPGQGLRLIYYSQIVNDFQKGDIAEGYSVSREKKESFPLTVTSAQKNPTAFYLCASSGQGTPYEQYFGPGTRLTVT.

This chain connects TRBV7-6 to TRBJ2-5; 12 bases line up with TRBD2. CDR3 length equals 16 residues. Trimming cost V 5 bases and J 2 bases; bases outside gene matches: 6. The germline V gene encodes CDR1 SGHVS and CDR2 FNYEAQ. The CDR3 DNA follows: TGTGCCAGCAGCCCCAGTGGACTAGCGGGGCAAGAGACCCAGTACTTC. Translated: CASSPSGLAGQETQYF.

The chain joins TRBV5-1 to TRBJ2-2; 8 bases are a match to TRBD1. V was clipped by 3 bases and J by 1 base; unmatched bases: 5. This CDR3 region has 16 residues. The germline V gene encodes CDR1 SGHRS and CDR2 YFSETQ. The CDR3 DNA reads as TGCGCCAGCAGCTCTTGGACAGGGAAGAACACCGGGGAGCTGTTTTTT. Amino acid sequence: CASSSWTGKNTGELFF.

The rearrangement links TRBV30 to TRBJ2-7; 12 positions agree with TRBD2. Germline lookup yields CDR1 GTSNPN and CDR2 SVGIG (reference sequence). J gave up 5 bases and V 2 bases, and 13 bases lay outside the gene matches. CDR3 length: 17 residues. CDR3 DNA: TGTGCCTGGAGTTCAACCCGAACGACTAGCGGGAGCCACGAGCAGTACTTC. Its protein is CAWSSTRTTSGSHEQYF.